This TCR beta chain was sequenced in a study of CD8+CD57+ T cells in acquired aplastic anemia. Turning to the study itself: Quantities of DNA derived from sorted CD4+ and CD8+ cells averaged approximately 3 ug.

All patients picked for sequencing had shown, by flow cytometry, an expansion of CD8+CD57+ cells. All participating patients were living with severe acquired aplastic anemia. Investigators profiled TCR beta VDJ and CDR3 from genomic DNA template. TCRdb reprocessed the reads with MiXCR, giving one entry per CDR3 protein. The repertoire includes about 98,000 distinct CDR3 sequences, approximately 73% of them detected once, and 60% to 80% sits in the top ten. Overall study results and limits: The study identified roughly 31 CD8+ CDR3 sequences shared by patients and controls. CD8+ Simpson's diversity in patients was not significantly different from that in controls.

With respect to this clonotype: Its target is unknown.

V dropped 0 bases and J dropped 3; count of bases not matched to a gene: 8. The CDR3 has 15 amino acids. The V gene's germline CDR1 is DFQATT and CDR2 SNEGSKA (reference sequence). The clonotype originates from a human donor with aplastic anemia. Input material: sorted CD4+, CD8+, or CD8+CD57+ T cells (not recorded which) from PBMCs. The V gene is TRBV20-1, the J gene TRBJ2-7, with TRBD2 matching over 7 bases. The CDR3 DNA reads TGCAGTGCTAGAGATGAGCAGCGGGATTTCTACGAGCAGTACTTC. Protein: CSARDEQRDFYEQYF.